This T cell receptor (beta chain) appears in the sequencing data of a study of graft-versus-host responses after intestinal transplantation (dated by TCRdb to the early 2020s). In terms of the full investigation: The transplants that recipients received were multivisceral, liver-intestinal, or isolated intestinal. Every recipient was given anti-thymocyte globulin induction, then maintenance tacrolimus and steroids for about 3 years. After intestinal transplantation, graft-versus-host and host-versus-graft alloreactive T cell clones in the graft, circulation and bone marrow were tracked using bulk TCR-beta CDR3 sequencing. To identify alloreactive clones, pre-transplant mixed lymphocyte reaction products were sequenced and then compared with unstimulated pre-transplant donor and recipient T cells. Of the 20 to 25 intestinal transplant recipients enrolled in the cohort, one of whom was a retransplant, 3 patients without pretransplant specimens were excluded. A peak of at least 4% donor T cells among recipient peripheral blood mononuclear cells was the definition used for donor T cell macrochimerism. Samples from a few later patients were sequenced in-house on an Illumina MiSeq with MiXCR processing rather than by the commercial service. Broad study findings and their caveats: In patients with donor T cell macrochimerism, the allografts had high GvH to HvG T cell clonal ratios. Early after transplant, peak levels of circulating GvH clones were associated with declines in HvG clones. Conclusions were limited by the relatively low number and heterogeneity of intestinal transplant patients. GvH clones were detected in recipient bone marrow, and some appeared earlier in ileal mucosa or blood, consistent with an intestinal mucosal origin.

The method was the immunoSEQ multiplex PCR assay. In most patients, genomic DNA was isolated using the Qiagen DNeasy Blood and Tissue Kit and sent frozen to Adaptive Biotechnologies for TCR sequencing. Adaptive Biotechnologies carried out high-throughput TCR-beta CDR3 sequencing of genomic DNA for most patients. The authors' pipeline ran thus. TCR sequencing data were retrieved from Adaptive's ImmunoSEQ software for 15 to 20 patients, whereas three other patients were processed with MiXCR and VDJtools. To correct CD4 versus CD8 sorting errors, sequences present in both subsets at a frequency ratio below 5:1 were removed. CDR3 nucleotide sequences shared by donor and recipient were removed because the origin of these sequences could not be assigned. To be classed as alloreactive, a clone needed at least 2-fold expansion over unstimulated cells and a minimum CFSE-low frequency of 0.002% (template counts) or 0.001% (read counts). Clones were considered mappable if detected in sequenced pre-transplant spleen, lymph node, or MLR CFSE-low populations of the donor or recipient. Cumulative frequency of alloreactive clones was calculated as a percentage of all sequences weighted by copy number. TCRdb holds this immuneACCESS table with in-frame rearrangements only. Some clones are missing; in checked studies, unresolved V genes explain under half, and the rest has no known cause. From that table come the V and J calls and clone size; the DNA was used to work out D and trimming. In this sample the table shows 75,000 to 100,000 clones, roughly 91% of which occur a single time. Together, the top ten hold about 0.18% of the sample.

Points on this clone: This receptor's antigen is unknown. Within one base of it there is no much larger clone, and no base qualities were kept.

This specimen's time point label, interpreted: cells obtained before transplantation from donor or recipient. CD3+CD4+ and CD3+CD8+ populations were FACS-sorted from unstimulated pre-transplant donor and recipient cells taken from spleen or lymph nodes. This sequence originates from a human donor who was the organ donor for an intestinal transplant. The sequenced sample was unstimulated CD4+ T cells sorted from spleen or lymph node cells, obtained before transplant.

CDR3 sequence: CASRHLTGPGQPQHF. The sequence in DNA is TGTGCCAGTAGGCACTTGACAGGGCCGGGACAGCCCCAGCATTTT. The rearrangement combines TRBV19 with TRBJ1-5; 7 junctional bases match TRBD1. Relative to germline, V is missing 6 bases and J is missing 7 bases, with 12 bases of the junction outside any gene match. The germline V gene (reference sequence) specifies LNHDA as CDR1 and SQIVND as CDR2. The CDR3 runs 15 residues from the cysteine to the phenylalanine. Only the CDR3 part of the read is kept: 45 bases, read in frame from the first base. Joined to the reference TRBV19 and TRBJ1-5 proteins, this CDR3 gives the full variable domain: DGGITQSPKYLFRKEGQNVTLSCEQNLNHDAMYWYRQDPGQGLRLIYYSQIVNDFQKGDIAEGYSVSREKKESFPLTVTSAQKNPTAFYLCASRHLTGPGQPQHFGDGTRLSIL.